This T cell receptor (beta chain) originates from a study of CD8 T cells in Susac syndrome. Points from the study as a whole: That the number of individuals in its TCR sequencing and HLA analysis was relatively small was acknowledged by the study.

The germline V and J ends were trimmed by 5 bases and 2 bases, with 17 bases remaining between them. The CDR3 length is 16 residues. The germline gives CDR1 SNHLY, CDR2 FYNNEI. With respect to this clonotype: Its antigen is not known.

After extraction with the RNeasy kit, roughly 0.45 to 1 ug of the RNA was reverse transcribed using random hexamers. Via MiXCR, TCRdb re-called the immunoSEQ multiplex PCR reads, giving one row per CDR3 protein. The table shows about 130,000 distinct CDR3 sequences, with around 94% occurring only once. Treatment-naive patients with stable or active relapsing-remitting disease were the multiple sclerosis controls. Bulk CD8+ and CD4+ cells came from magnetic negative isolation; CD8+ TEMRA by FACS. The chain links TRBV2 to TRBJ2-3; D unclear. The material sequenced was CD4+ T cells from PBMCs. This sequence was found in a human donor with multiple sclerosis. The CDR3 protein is CASSRSAAAVTDTQYF. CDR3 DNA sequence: TGTGCCAGCAGTCGATCGGCGGCGGCAGTCACAGATACGCAGTATTTT.